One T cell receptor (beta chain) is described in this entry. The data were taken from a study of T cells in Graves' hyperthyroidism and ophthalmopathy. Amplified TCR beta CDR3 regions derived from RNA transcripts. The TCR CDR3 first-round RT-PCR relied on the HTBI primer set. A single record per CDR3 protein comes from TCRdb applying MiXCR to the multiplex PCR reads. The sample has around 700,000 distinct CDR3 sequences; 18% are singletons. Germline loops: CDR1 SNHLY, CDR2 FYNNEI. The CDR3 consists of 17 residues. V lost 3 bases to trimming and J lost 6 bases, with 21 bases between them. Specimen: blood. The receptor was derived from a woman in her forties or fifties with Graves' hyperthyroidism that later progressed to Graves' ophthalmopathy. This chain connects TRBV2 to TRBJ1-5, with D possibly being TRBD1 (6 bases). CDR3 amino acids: CASSDERKWGGGQPQHF. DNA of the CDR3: TGTGCCAGCAGTGATGAGAGGAAATGGGGAGGGGGTCAGCCCCAGCATTTT.